Listed here are 18 T cell receptor beta chains from one sample, sequenced in a study of pediatric ulcerative colitis. Here immunoSEQ multiplex PCR was the method, and the copy in TCRdb shows in-frame clones only, minus some. The profile shows 15,000 or so clones, around 77% of them singletons. One to two pinch biopsies were taken from the rectum during colonoscopy. Input material: gut tissue. Source of these receptors: a boy aged 5-17 years who was a control in a study of pediatric ulcerative colitis.

The chain joins TRBV27 to TRBJ1-1, with 9 bases aligning to TRBD1. V lost 8 bases to trimming and J lost 0 bases; unmatched junction nucleotides: 7. The CDR3 length is 15 residues. Germline assignment: CDR1 MNHEY and CDR2 SMNVEV (reference sequence). CDR3 amino acids: CASGPGQGMNTEAFF. DNA for the CDR3: TGTGCCAGCGGTCCGGGACAGGGTATGAACACTGAAGCTTTCTTT.

This rearrangement joins TRBV7-9 to TRBJ2-5; D might be TRBD1 or TRBD2, each matching 7 bases. Germline V CDR1 and CDR2: SEHNR, FQNEAQ (reference sequence). CDR3 size: 16 residues. V was clipped by 4 bases and J by 2 bases, with 17 bases between them. CDR3 in DNA: TGTGCCAGCAGCTCCACGACAGGGAGGGGGCAAGAGACCCAGTACTTC. Its protein is CASSSTTGRGQETQYF.

This chain connects TRBV7-3 to TRBJ2-3; possible D gene TRBD1, 5 bases. Trimming pared 4 bases from V and 5 bases from J, leaving 16 bases between. The CDR3 is 15 residues long. CDR1 and CDR2 from the germline V gene are SGHTA and FQGTGA. The CDR3 DNA reads TGTGCCAGCAGCTCCCCGCAAGGGGCTGGAGATACGCAGTATTTT. Its translation is CASSSPQGAGDTQYF.

V gene TRBV27 combines with J gene TRBJ1-4; the D gene is possibly TRBD1 (5 bases). V was clipped by 6 bases and J by 7 bases, with 18 bases between them. The CDR3 totals 15 residues. Germline V gene sequence: CDR1 MNHEY, CDR2 SMNVEV (reference sequence). The DNA of the CDR3 is TGTGCCAGCAGACCACCGGGACGCTCTAGTGAAAAACTGTTTTTT. Its protein is CASRPPGRSSEKLFF.

This clone turned up a few times. The chain recombines TRBV11-1 with TRBJ1-2, with D tentatively TRBD1 (6 bases). The CDR3 consists of 14 residues. Deletions cut 4 bases from V and 7 bases from J, with 16 bases between. Germline V gene data show CDR1 as SGHAT and CDR2 as FQDESV (reference sequence). For the CDR3, the DNA is TGTGCCAGCAGCTCCGGGAGGGGGTGGCCTGGCTACACCTTC. This translates into CASSSGRGWPGYTF.

This chain links TRBV7-2 with TRBJ1-2, with a tentative D call TRBD1 (6 bases). The CDR3 runs 15 residues. The ends were cut back, 1 base at V and 5 bases at J, with 14 bases in the middle. The germline gives CDR1 SGHTA, CDR2 FQGNSA. This CDR3 reads CASSLGRGTSYGYTF. CDR3 nucleotide sequence: TGTGCCAGCAGCTTAGGGCGGGGGACATCTTATGGCTACACCTTC. Full variable domain (outside the CDR3, taken from reference TRBV7-2 and TRBJ1-2): GAGVSQSPSNKVTEKGKDVELRCDPISGHTALYWYRQSLGQGLEFLIYFQGNSAPDKSGLPSDRFSAERTGGSVSTLTIQRTQQEDSAVYLCASSLGRGTSYGYTFGSGTRLTVV.

The chain couples TRBV9 to TRBJ2-2; 9 nucleotides align to TRBD1. CDR3 size: 16 residues. The J segment lost 5 bases and the V segment lost 1 base, leaving 6 bases of the junction unmatched. CDR1 is SGDLS and CDR2 is YYNGEE in the germline V gene. CDR3 nucleotide sequence: TGTGCCAGCAGCGTACGGGGACAGGGTCGAACCGGGGAGCTGTTTTTT. It encodes CASSVRGQGRTGELFF.

This chain uses TRBV19 with TRBJ2-3; 9 positions agree with TRBD2. The CDR3 consists of 15 residues. V was clipped by 5 bases and J by 4 bases; unmatched bases: 7. Germline lookup yields CDR1 LNHDA and CDR2 SQIVND (reference sequence). The CDR3 loop is CASSSLTSGADTQYF. The CDR3 bases are TGTGCCAGTAGTTCCTTGACTAGCGGAGCAGATACGCAGTATTTT. Together with reference TRBV19 and TRBJ2-3, the CDR3 gives the full variable domain: DGGITQSPKYLFRKEGQNVTLSCEQNLNHDAMYWYRQDPGQGLRLIYYSQIVNDFQKGDIAEGYSVSREKKESFPLTVTSAQKNPTAFYLCASSSLTSGADTQYFGPGTRLTVL.

This clone has just one count. This sequence joins TRBV7-9 and TRBJ2-7; D possibly corresponds to TRBD1 (5 bases). Germline V lookup: CDR1 SEHNR, CDR2 FQNEAQ (reference sequence). Trimming shortened V by 3 bases and J by 2 bases, and 11 bases separated the two germline ends. The CDR3 contains 14 residues. The CDR3 loop is CASSFPRQPYEQYF. CDR3 DNA sequence: TGTGCCAGCAGCTTCCCCCGACAGCCCTACGAGCAGTACTTC.

This chain joins TRBV5-6 and TRBJ2-7, with D hard to call. Germline CDR1 is SGHDT and CDR2 is YYEEEE. This CDR3 has 15 residues. Trimming removed 1 base from V and 5 bases from J, with 16 bases in between. The CDR3 region is CASSLTPASSHEQYF. In DNA form, the CDR3 reads TGTGCCAGCAGCTTGACCCCGGCCTCTTCCCACGAGCAGTACTTC.

By frequency in the sample, this clone is medium-sized (0.01 to 0.1%). This rearrangement joins TRBV4-2 to TRBJ2-7; TRBD2 matches 8 bases. CDR1 is LGHNA, CDR2 YNFKEQ, per germline. The J segment lost 4 bases and the V segment lost 8 bases, leaving 13 bases of the junction unmatched. The CDR3 sequence is 15 residues long. CDR3 in DNA: TGTGCCAGCTCGCGGGAGGTACATGGCAGGTACGAGCAGTACTTC. It translates to CASSREVHGRYEQYF.

About this clone: A read error may produce the germline difference seen at one junction end. The CDR3 reads CASSRDRGSEQYF. DNA of the CDR3: TGTGCTAGCAGCCGTGACAGGGGTTCCGAGCAGTACTTC. The J gene is TRBJ2-7, the V gene TRBV7-7; 8 bases align to TRBD1. Germline lookup yields CDR1 SSHAT and CDR2 FNYEAQ (reference sequence). CDR3 length: 13 residues.

The chain carries TRBV5-6 and TRBJ2-1; D remains ambiguous. Germline V CDR1 and CDR2: SGHDT, YYEEEE. The CDR3 is 16 amino acids. Trimming stripped 0 bases from V and 0 bases from J, with 10 bases between. Written as DNA, the CDR3 is TGTGCCAGCAGCTTGGGCCGTCGAAGCTCCTACAATGAGCAGTTCTTC. This codes for CASSLGRRSSYNEQFF.

The genes are TRBV7-9 and TRBJ1-1, with 7 bases identical to TRBD1. J was trimmed by 6 bases and V by 5 bases; bases with no gene match: 9. Germline V gene data show CDR1 as SEHNR and CDR2 as FQNEAQ (reference sequence). The CDR3 has 14 amino acids. The CDR3 reads CASSTRQGRAEAFF. CDR3 DNA sequence: TGTGCCAGCAGCACCAGACAGGGAAGGGCTGAAGCTTTCTTT.

Written as DNA, the CDR3 is TGTGCCAGCAGCTTAGCCTGGGGAGAGCAGTTCTTC. Its translation is CASSLAWGEQFF. This sequence joins TRBV7-2 and TRBJ2-1, with D unresolved. Deletions cut 0 bases from V and 10 bases from J, with 7 bases between. The V gene's germline CDR1 is SGHTA and CDR2 FQGNSA. This CDR3 has 12 amino acids.

V is TRBV29-1 and J is TRBJ2-1; 10 nucleotides match TRBD2. The germline V gene encodes CDR1 SQVTM and CDR2 ANQGSEA. J was trimmed by 5 bases and V by 4 bases; bases with no gene match: 8. The CDR3 has 15 residues. The CDR3 loop is CSVGPSGSRNNEQFF. The DNA of the CDR3 is TGCAGCGTTGGGCCTAGCGGGAGTCGGAACAATGAGCAGTTCTTC.

The chain uses TRBV5-1 and TRBJ1-1, with D perhaps TRBD1 (6 bases). V lost 4 bases and J lost 1, with 11 bases in between. This CDR3 has 14 residues. Germline CDR1 SGHRS, CDR2 YFSETQ. The CDR3 nucleotides are TGCGCCAGCAGCCCCACAGGGAGGAACACTGAAGCTTTCTTT. Translation gives CASSPTGRNTEAFF.

This clone was observed a few times. The chain carries TRBV30 and TRBJ1-1; TRBD1 matches 7 bases. The germline gives CDR1 GTSNPN, CDR2 SVGIG (reference sequence). This CDR3 contains 12 residues. With V trimmed by 7 bases and J by 3 bases, 5 bases remained unmatched. In nucleotides, the CDR3 is TGTGCCTCTCAGGGGGTCGACACTGAAGCTTTCTTT. Amino acids: CASQGVDTEAFF.